Below are 3 T cell receptor beta chains sequenced from a single sample in a study of early T cells in non-severe SARS-CoV-2 infection. TCRdb itself ran the 5' RACE reads through MiXCR, one entry per CDR3 protein. The table includes fewer than 75,000 distinct CDR3 sequences, 18% detected once. The starting material was whole blood, obtained at baseline. These receptors were taken from an adult who was a healthcare worker with PCR-confirmed SARS-CoV-2 infection or an uninfected control (not recorded which).

The CDR3 DNA is TGTGCCAGCAGTTCGAAGCGGGAGACGAGCGAGCAGTACTTC. As protein: CASSSKRETSEQYF. The V gene is TRBV6-6, the J gene TRBJ2-7; 8 nucleotides agree with TRBD2. This CDR3 spans 14 amino acids. The V gene end was trimmed by 4 bases and the J gene end by 6 bases; junction bases not matched to a gene: 8. Germline V lookup: CDR1 MNHNY, CDR2 SVGAGI (reference sequence).

A few counts support this clonotype. The genes are TRBV7-9 and TRBJ2-3; 15 bases match TRBD2. Per the germline V gene, CDR1 is SEHNR and CDR2 is FQNEAQ (reference sequence). The CDR3 spans 17 residues. Trimming at V came to 5 bases and at J to 6 bases, leaving 9 bases not matched to a gene. The CDR3 nucleotides read TGTGCCAGCAGCCTCCGGACTAGCGGGAGGGCCGGGGATACGCAGTATTTT. Residues: CASSLRTSGRAGDTQYF. Using reference TRBV7-9 and TRBJ2-3 for the parts outside the CDR3, the full variable domain is DTGVSQNPRHKITKRGQNVTFRCDPISEHNRLYWYRQTLGQGPEFLTYFQNEAQLEKSRLLSDRFSAERPKGSFSTLEIQRTEQGDSAMYLCASSLRTSGRAGDTQYFGPGTRLTVL.

In this sample, this clonotype turned up a few times. V usage is TRBV7-9 and J usage is TRBJ2-3; no reliable D call. The V gene's germline CDR1 is SEHNR and CDR2 FQNEAQ (reference sequence). The V end was cut by 1 base, the J end by 2 bases, with 16 bases between. This CDR3 comprises 17 residues. CDR3 amino acids: CASSLGTLPKSTDTQYF. For the CDR3, the DNA is TGTGCCAGCAGCTTAGGCACACTTCCTAAATCCACAGATACGCAGTATTTT. Combining the CDR3 with reference TRBV7-9 and TRBJ2-3 gives the whole variable domain DTGVSQNPRHKITKRGQNVTFRCDPISEHNRLYWYRQTLGQGPEFLTYFQNEAQLEKSRLLSDRFSAERPKGSFSTLEIQRTEQGDSAMYLCASSLGTLPKSTDTQYFGPGTRLTVL.